The 16 T cell receptor beta chains below were found in one sample sequenced in a study of T cell responses to AZD1222 COVID-19 vaccine. Data came from immunoSEQ multiplex PCR; TCRdb stores just in-frame clones and leaves some out. The table includes about 110,000 clones, around 90% detected once. The sequencing here drew on peripheral blood, taken on day 0 of MenACWY control vaccination. Every receptor here comes from an adult in good health.

The chain uses TRBV5-1 and TRBJ2-1; D may be TRBD2 (6 bases). The CDR3 consists of 14 residues. From germline, CDR1 is SGHRS and CDR2 YFSETQ. The V and J ends lost 5 bases and 5 bases respectively, with 14 bases between them. CDR3 coding DNA: TGCGCCAGCAGGGAGGGCCCCTCAAACAATGAGCAGTTCTTC. Its protein is CASREGPSNNEQFF. Together with reference TRBV5-1 and TRBJ2-1, the CDR3 gives the full variable domain: KAGVTQTPRYLIKTRGQQVTLSCSPISGHRSVSWYQQTPGQGLQFLFEYFSETQRNKGNFPGRFSGRQFSNSRSEMNVSTLELGDSALYLCASREGPSNNEQFFGPGTRLTVL.

This chain uses TRBV15 with TRBJ1-5; D is undetermined. The CDR3 spans 16 residues. Looked up from germline, CDR1 is LNHNV and CDR2 is YYDKDF (reference sequence). V lost 7 bases and J 0 bases, leaving 16 bases between the germline ends. The CDR3 loop is CATNPGGPYSNQPQHF. Written as DNA, the CDR3 is TGTGCCACCAACCCCGGAGGTCCCTATAGCAATCAGCCCCAGCATTTT.

This clone was seen once. The gene calls are TRBV27 and TRBJ1-1; 10 bases map to TRBD1. There are 15 residues in the CDR3. V was pared by 5 bases and J by 10 bases, with 13 bases of the junction left unmatched. Looked up from germline, CDR1 is MNHEY and CDR2 is SMNVEV (reference sequence). The CDR3 reads CASSASGTGVRVAFF. In DNA, the CDR3 is TGTGCCAGCAGTGCCTCCGGGACAGGGGTTAGAGTAGCTTTCTTT.

This chain connects TRBV19 to TRBJ1-5; D is possibly TRBD1 (6 bases). CDR3 length: 14 residues. The germline CDR1 and CDR2 sequences are LNHDA and SQIVND (reference sequence). V was trimmed by 5 bases and J by 7 bases, leaving 15 bases between them. The CDR3 loop reads CASSLGHQGQPQHF. Here the CDR3 DNA reads TGTGCCAGTAGTTTGGGTCATCAGGGGCAGCCCCAGCATTTT.

This chain connects TRBV5-1 to TRBJ2-1; 11 positions agree with TRBD1. CDR1 is SGHRS, CDR2 YFSETQ, per germline. This CDR3 contains 15 residues. V lost 3 bases, J lost 4 bases, and 3 bases stayed unmatched. This chain's CDR3 is CASSSGTGGYNEQFF. For the CDR3, the DNA is TGCGCCAGCAGCTCCGGGACAGGGGGTTACAATGAGCAGTTCTTC.

This chain uses TRBV6-6 with TRBJ1-2, with 9 positions matching TRBD1. There are 16 residues in the CDR3. The V gene end was trimmed by 4 bases and the J gene end by 8 bases; junction bases not matched to a gene: 14. The germline V gene encodes CDR1 MNHNY and CDR2 SVGAGI (reference sequence). The CDR3 here is CASSSDQGQGWRGYTF. The CDR3, as DNA: TGTGCCAGCAGTTCCGACCAAGGACAGGGGTGGAGGGGCTACACCTTC.

V usage is TRBV2 and J usage is TRBJ1-6; possible D gene TRBD1, 6 bases. The CDR3 extends over 15 amino acids. V was trimmed by 7 bases and J by 4 bases, leaving 14 bases between them. Germline CDR1 SNHLY, CDR2 FYNNEI. Written as DNA, the CDR3 is TGTGCCAGCACCGCCGGGGACACATATAATTCACCCCTCCACTTT. Its translation: CASTAGDTYNSPLHF.

The CDR3 sequence: CASSQGTGAYEQYF. CDR3 DNA: TGTGCCAGCAGCCAAGGGACTGGCGCCTACGAGCAGTACTTC. This chain joins TRBV3-1 (or the pseudogene TRBV3-2) and TRBJ2-7, with a weak D call TRBD2 (5 bases). The V end lost 1 base, the J end lost 2 bases, and 9 bases lay between the germline ends. This CDR3 contains 14 residues. Germline V gene data show CDR1 as LGHDT and CDR2 as YNNKEL (reference sequence).

The V and J genes are TRBV9 and TRBJ2-1; D assignment may be TRBD1 or TRBD2 (5 bases each). Trimming removed 0 bases at V and 7 bases at J, with 17 bases between. Germline loops: CDR1 SGDLS, CDR2 YYNGEE. The CDR3 has 16 residues. CDR3 region: CASSVGQRGYGNEQFF. For the CDR3, the DNA is TGTGCCAGCAGCGTAGGACAGAGGGGCTATGGGAATGAGCAGTTCTTC.

The V and J genes are TRBV6-4 and TRBJ2-2; D possibly matches TRBD1 or TRBD2 (6 bases each). The germline V gene has CDR1 MRHNA and CDR2 SNTAGT. Trimming cost V 2 bases and J 5 bases, with 9 bases left between them. The CDR3 is made up of 14 amino acids. For the CDR3, the DNA is TGTGCCAGCAGTGACACGGGGGCGACCGGGGAGCTGTTTTTT. Its protein is CASSDTGATGELFF.

This clone has more than one count but fewer than ten. The chain recombines TRBV15 with TRBJ2-7; 8 bases align to TRBD1. Germline V gives CDR1 LNHNV, CDR2 YYDKDF (reference sequence). V gave up 0 bases and J gave up 7 bases; unmatched junction bases: 5. This CDR3 spans 14 amino acids. The CDR3 DNA sequence: TGTGCCACCAGCAGAGACCAGGGGGCTAGGGAGCAGTACTTC. Translation gives CATSRDQGAREQYF.

V usage is TRBV27 and J usage is TRBJ1-5, with D possibly being TRBD1 (5 bases). CDR1 is MNHEY, CDR2 SMNVEV, per germline (reference sequence). The CDR3 is 15 residues long. Deletions cut 4 bases from V and 0 bases from J, with 10 bases between. The CDR3 DNA is TGTGCCAGCAGTTGGACAAGCAATAGCAATCAGCCCCAGCATTTT. It encodes CASSWTSNSNQPQHF.

V and J are TRBV27 and TRBJ2-1; TRBD2 matches 12 bases. CDR3 length: 23 residues. V gave up 5 bases and J gave up 0 bases; unmatched junction bases: 23. Germline assignment: CDR1 MNHEY and CDR2 SMNVEV (reference sequence). The chain's CDR3 is CASSTSPSPVPGTSGRSYNEQFF. Written as DNA, the CDR3 is TGTGCCAGCAGTACATCACCGAGCCCAGTCCCCGGGACTAGCGGGCGCTCCTACAATGAGCAGTTCTTC.

V gene TRBV5-1 combines with J gene TRBJ2-7, with 10 bases lining up with TRBD1. The germline V gene has CDR1 SGHRS and CDR2 YFSETQ. V trimming: 1 base; J trimming: 5 bases; junction bases outside the gene matches: 12. The CDR3 length is 17 residues. In nucleotides, the CDR3 is TGCGCCAGCAGCTTGAATTCAGGGACAGGGGATTCCAACGAGCAGTACTTC. This sequence encodes CASSLNSGTGDSNEQYF.

CDR3 in amino acids: CASTVRPGTGELFF. The CDR3 DNA is TGTGCCAGCACTGTCAGGCCGGGCACCGGGGAGCTGTTTTTT. The chain uses TRBV28 and TRBJ2-2, with D unresolved. V was trimmed by 7 bases and J by 4 bases, leaving 13 bases between them. The CDR3 length is 14 residues. Germline CDR1 is MDHEN and CDR2 is SYDVKM. Filled out from reference TRBV28 and TRBJ2-2, the complete variable domain reads DVKVTQSSRYLVKRTGEKVFLECVQDMDHENMFWYRQDPGLGLRLIYFSYDVKMKEKGDIPEGYSVSREKKERFSLILESASTNQTSMYLCASTVRPGTGELFFGEGSRLTVL.

Here the CDR3 reads CASSSTSGTYEQYF. The CDR3 DNA follows: TGTGCCAGCAGTTCGACTAGCGGTACCTACGAGCAGTACTTC. The gene calls are TRBV28 and TRBJ2-7; 9 bases map to TRBD2. The CDR3 has 14 residues. The germline CDR1 and CDR2 sequences are MDHEN and SYDVKM. The V segment lost 4 bases and the J segment 2 bases; nucleotides outside the gene matches: 3.